The 25 T cell receptor beta chains listed next were all sequenced from one sample in a study of cytomegalovirus exposure and HLA in healthy donors. Researchers ran the PCR with 60 Vbeta and 13 Jbeta primers. Profiling relied on immunoSEQ multiplex PCR, and the TCRdb table lists in-frame clones only, not all of them. The top ten hold more than 3% of the sample, which has about 160,000 clones, approximately 80% seen once. The source material was PBMCs. The receptors come from a man aged 30 to 39 in good health and CMV-seropositive.

This CDR3 reads CASSLGGGHSYEQYF. The CDR3, as DNA: TGTGCCAGCAGCTTAGGCGGGGGGCATTCCTACGAGCAGTACTTC. The J gene is TRBJ2-7, the V gene TRBV7-9; 8 bases align to TRBD2. The junction had 3 bases not matched to a gene; V was cut back by 1 base and J by 1 base. The CDR3 runs 15 residues. Germline values: CDR1 SEHNR, CDR2 FQNEAQ (reference sequence).

J is TRBJ2-5 and V is TRBV6-4; TRBD2 matches 12 bases. This CDR3 is 18 amino acids long. V was pared by 0 bases and J by 0 bases, with 5 bases of the junction left unmatched. Per the germline V gene, CDR1 is MRHNA and CDR2 is SNTAGT. CDR3 region: CASSDSIWTSGNQETQYF. DNA of the CDR3: TGTGCCAGCAGTGACTCGATATGGACTAGCGGGAACCAAGAGACCCAGTACTTC.

The J gene is TRBJ2-3, the V gene TRBV19; 9 bases fit TRBD1. The ends lost 7 bases at V and 6 bases at J; junction bases unmatched: 8. The germline CDR1 and CDR2 sequences are LNHDA and SQIVND (reference sequence). The CDR3 covers 14 residues. The CDR3 region is CASTLGQGMDTQYF. The CDR3 bases are TGTGCCAGTACCCTGGGACAGGGCATGGATACGCAGTATTTT.

The CDR3 protein is CASSFGLAGGNEQFF. The CDR3 DNA reads TGTGCCAGCAGCTTTGGACTAGCGGGGGGCAATGAGCAGTTCTTC. The rearrangement uses TRBV7-9 and TRBJ2-1, with 14 bases matching TRBD2. Germline V gene sequence: CDR1 SEHNR, CDR2 FQNEAQ (reference sequence). The CDR3 has 15 residues. Trimming took 3 bases from V and 6 from J; bases not matched to a gene: 1.

The V call is TRBV30, the J call TRBJ2-7; 8 nucleotides line up with TRBD2. The germline V gene encodes CDR1 GTSNPN and CDR2 SVGIG (reference sequence). V lost 5 bases, J lost 1 base, and 7 bases stayed unmatched. The CDR3 runs 14 residues. CDR3 in DNA: TGTGCCTGGTCCGGGGGGGAGGTATCCTACGAGCAGTACTTC. This sequence encodes CAWSGGEVSYEQYF. Filled out from reference TRBV30 and TRBJ2-7, the complete variable domain reads SQTIHQWPATLVQPVGSPLSLECTVEGTSNPNLYWYRQAAGRGLQLLFYSVGIGQISSEVPQNLSASRPQDRQFILSSKKLLLSDSGFYLCAWSGGEVSYEQYFGPGTRLTVT.

CDR3 amino acids: CASSPRGHSRGRSQPQHF. The CDR3 DNA reads as TGTGCCAGCAGTCCTAGAGGACATAGCAGGGGGCGCAGTCAGCCCCAGCATTTT. The chain is built from TRBV27 and TRBJ1-5; 8 bases match TRBD1. Germline V gene sequence: CDR1 MNHEY, CDR2 SMNVEV (reference sequence). The CDR3 has 18 residues. J was trimmed by 6 bases and V by 5 bases; bases with no gene match: 18.

The chain is built from TRBV5-4 and TRBJ2-4; 7 bases map to TRBD1. The V gene end was trimmed by 3 bases and the J gene end by 1 base; junction bases not matched to a gene: 4. Germline CDR1 SGHNT, CDR2 YYREEE (reference sequence). This CDR3 comprises 15 residues. The DNA for the CDR3 is TGTGCCAGCAGCTCCCCGACAGGGGCCAAAAACATTCAGTACTTC. Translated: CASSSPTGAKNIQYF.

This chain uses TRBV7-9 with TRBJ2-7; D is possibly TRBD1 (5 bases). This CDR3 has 12 amino acids. V was cut by 8 bases and J by 3 bases, with 11 bases left in between. CDR1 is SEHNR and CDR2 is FQNEAQ in the germline V gene (reference sequence). The CDR3 is CASGRVDYEQYF. The DNA for the CDR3 is TGTGCCAGCGGCAGGGTGGACTACGAGCAGTACTTC.

With respect to this clone: A junction boundary mismatches the germline segment, possibly from a read error. This rearrangement joins TRBV2 to TRBJ1-1; D gene ambiguous. The CDR3 is 12 amino acids. The germline V gene encodes CDR1 SNHLY and CDR2 FYNNEI. CDR3 loop: CASGEGGTEDFF. The CDR3 region has the DNA TGTGCCAGCGGGGAGGGTGGCACTGAAGATTTCTTT.

The gene calls are TRBV5-1 and TRBJ2-7; weak D call: TRBD1 (5 bases). The CDR3 loop spans 15 amino acids. Germline loops: CDR1 SGHRS, CDR2 YFSETQ. The V gene lost 1 base and the J gene lost 4 bases, with 15 bases spanning the gap. As DNA, the CDR3 is TGCGCCAGCAGCTTGACCCCGGACATAAGGTACGAGCAGTACTTC. This sequence encodes CASSLTPDIRYEQYF.

The chain carries TRBV4-3 and TRBJ1-5; D uncertain. The CDR3 runs 17 residues. The V end lost 0 bases, the J end lost 0 bases, and 12 bases lay between the germline ends. The germline V gene encodes CDR1 LGHNA and CDR2 YSLEER. CDR3 bases: TGCGCCAGCAGCCAAGATTTGGAGGCGGGTAGCAATCAGCCCCAGCATTTT. Protein sequence: CASSQDLEAGSNQPQHF.

The chain employs TRBV11-2 and TRBJ2-4, with D hard to call. This CDR3 contains 15 residues. Trimming pared 0 bases from V and 0 bases from J, leaving 6 bases between. Looked up from germline, CDR1 is SGHAT and CDR2 is FQNNGV. The CDR3 bases are TGTGCCAGCAGCTTAGATCTACTAGCCAAAAACATTCAGTACTTC. Amino acids: CASSLDLLAKNIQYF.

The chain combines TRBV12-5 with TRBJ1-6, with D possibly matching TRBD1 (5 bases). V dropped 2 bases and J dropped 3 bases, with 14 bases sitting between them. From germline, CDR1 is LGHNT and CDR2 FRNRAP. The CDR3 runs to 17 residues. The CDR3 reads CASGLILSGDYNSPLHF. The DNA of the CDR3 is TGTGCTAGTGGTTTGATTCTGTCGGGGGACTATAATTCACCCCTCCACTTT.

The chain combines TRBV28 with TRBJ1-2; TRBD1 is a possible D gene (6 bases). The V end lost 4 bases, the J end lost 7 bases, and 16 bases lay between the germline ends. Looked up from germline, CDR1 is MDHEN and CDR2 is SYDVKM. This CDR3 is built from 14 residues. CDR3 sequence: CASSSGARGFGYTF. The CDR3 bases are TGTGCCAGCAGTTCAGGGGCCAGGGGCTTTGGCTACACCTTC.

This rearrangement joins TRBV4-3 to TRBJ2-3, with 7 bases identical to TRBD1. V dropped 2 bases and J dropped 3; count of bases not matched to a gene: 5. Looked up from germline, CDR1 is LGHNA and CDR2 is YSLEER. The CDR3 consists of 15 residues. The DNA of the CDR3 is TGCGCCAGCAGCCAAAACAGGGGTAGTACAGATACGCAGTATTTT. It codes for CASSQNRGSTDTQYF.

This clone was seen only a few times. V and J are TRBV27 and TRBJ1-2; 7 nucleotides line up with TRBD1. CDR3 length equals 16 residues. V shed 5 bases and J 4 bases; nucleotides not matched to a gene: 13. The germline V gene encodes CDR1 MNHEY and CDR2 SMNVEV (reference sequence). The CDR3 sequence: CASSRGQARYSYGYTF. DNA for the CDR3: TGTGCCAGCAGTCGAGGACAGGCAAGATATAGCTATGGCTACACCTTC.

The chain employs TRBV4-1 and TRBJ1-1; 7 bases fit TRBD1. CDR1 and CDR2 from the germline V gene are MGHRA and YSYEKL. After removal of 1 base from V and 7 bases from J, the junction contained 6 bases not matched to a gene. The CDR3 has 14 residues. Here the CDR3 reads CASSQVEGTDEAFF. In DNA form, the CDR3 reads TGCGCCAGCAGCCAAGTGGAGGGGACAGATGAAGCTTTCTTT.

This rearrangement joins TRBV30 to TRBJ2-7, with TRBD2 matching over 7 bases. Germline CDR1 reads GTSNPN; CDR2 reads SVGIG (reference sequence). CDR3 length: 13 amino acids. Trimming at V came to 2 bases and at J to 2 bases, leaving 3 bases not matched to a gene. The CDR3 nucleotides are TGTGCCTGGAGTATCGGGGGGACCTACGAGCAGTACTTC. Translating gives CAWSIGGTYEQYF.

V and J are TRBV7-3 and TRBJ2-3; tentatively, D is TRBD2 (5 bases). This CDR3 region has 13 residues. The V and J ends lost 3 bases and 6 bases respectively, with 10 bases between them. Germline CDR1 reads SGHTA; CDR2 reads FQGTGA. CDR3 sequence: CASSFTTGDTQYF. For the CDR3, the DNA is TGTGCCAGCAGCTTCACCACGGGGGATACGCAGTATTTT.

The chain uses TRBV11-3 and TRBJ2-2; 10 bases map to TRBD2. The junction had 4 bases not matched to a gene; V was cut back by 6 bases and J by 3 bases. Per germline, CDR1 SGHNT and CDR2 YENEEA. The CDR3 sequence is 15 residues long. The CDR3 protein is CASRRTSGDTGELFF. CDR3 nucleotide sequence: TGTGCCAGCAGAAGAACTAGCGGGGACACCGGGGAGCTGTTTTTT.

This CDR3 reads CASTTPTGGYGYTF. CDR3 nucleotides: TGTGCCAGCACCACCCCTACAGGGGGCTATGGCTACACCTTC. This chain uses TRBV5-4 with TRBJ1-2, with 8 positions matching TRBD1. Germline CDR1 reads SGHNT; CDR2 reads YYREEE (reference sequence). The CDR3 contains 14 residues. The V and J ends lost 6 bases and 4 bases, in that order; junction bases with no gene match: 8.

The chain employs TRBV15 and TRBJ2-5, with a possible D match to TRBD2 (5 bases). Germline-derived CDR1 and CDR2 are LNHNV and YYDKDF (reference sequence). This CDR3 spans 13 amino acids. Trimming cost V 0 bases and J 7 bases, with 9 bases left between them. CDR3: CATSRDTSGTQYF. The DNA of the CDR3 is TGTGCCACCAGCAGAGATACGAGCGGGACCCAGTACTTC.

This clone was counted a few times. V gene TRBV5-1 combines with J gene TRBJ2-5; D may be TRBD2 (5 bases). The CDR3 is 14 amino acids. Germline V gene lookup returns CDR1 SGHRS and CDR2 YFSETQ. V dropped 0 bases and J dropped 2 bases, with 8 bases sitting between them. CDR3 loop: CASSLGRAQETQYF. The CDR3 DNA follows: TGCGCCAGCAGCTTGGGGCGGGCACAAGAGACCCAGTACTTC.

V gene TRBV6-5 combines with J gene TRBJ2-1, with 9 bases fitting TRBD1. The J segment lost 5 bases and the V segment lost 6 bases, leaving 5 bases of the junction unmatched. Germline V gene lookup returns CDR1 MNHEY and CDR2 SVGAGI. CDR3 length: 14 amino acids. CDR3 in DNA: TGTGCCAGCAGCCTACAGGGGGCAGACAATGAGCAGTTCTTC. The encoded protein is CASSLQGADNEQFF.

The chain is built from TRBV27 and TRBJ1-5, with TRBD1 as a possible D gene (5 bases). Germline CDR1 MNHEY, CDR2 SMNVEV (reference sequence). Trimming removed 1 base from V and 7 bases from J, with 11 bases in between. CDR3 length equals 14 residues. CDR3 DNA sequence: TGTGCCAGCAGTTTATTGGCAGGGAAGCAGCCCCAGCATTTT. Residues: CASSLLAGKQPQHF.